This entry features one T cell receptor beta chain sequence. The CDR3 length is 15 residues. V lost 1 base, J lost 10 bases, and 14 bases lay in between. The germline V gene encodes CDR1 SEHNR and CDR2 FQNEAQ (reference sequence). The data derive from a study of blood T cells in healthy people across ages. The use of a sample-barcoded 5' primer and a J-beta primer mix characterized a second PCR of roughly 6 to 11 cycles. Every individual sample yielded 3 million or more paired-end reads (each containing CDR3). TCRdb used MiXCR to reprocess the 5' RACE reads, holding one entry per CDR3 protein. The sample carries 1.5 million to 2 million distinct CDR3 sequences, less than 50% recorded once.

The material sequenced was blood. The chain links TRBV7-9 to TRBJ1-6, with D possibly being TRBD1 (5 bases). The sequence was collected from a woman between 40 and 55 years old in good health. The CDR3 loop is CASSLGGRGESPLHF. CDR3 DNA sequence: TGTGCCAGCAGCTTAGGTGGTAGAGGGGAGTCACCCCTCCACTTT.